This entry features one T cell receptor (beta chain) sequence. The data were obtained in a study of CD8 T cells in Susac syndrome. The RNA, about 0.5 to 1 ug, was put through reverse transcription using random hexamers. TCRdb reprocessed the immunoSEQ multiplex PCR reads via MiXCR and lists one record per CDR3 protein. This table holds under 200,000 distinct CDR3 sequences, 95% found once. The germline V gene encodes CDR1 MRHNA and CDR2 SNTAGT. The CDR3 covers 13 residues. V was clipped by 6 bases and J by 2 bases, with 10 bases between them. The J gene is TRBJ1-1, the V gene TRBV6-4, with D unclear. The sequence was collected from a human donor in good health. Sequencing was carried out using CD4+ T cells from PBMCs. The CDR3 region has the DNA TGTGCCAGCAGCACCTCAGTTAACACTGAAGCTTTCTTT. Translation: CASSTSVNTEAFF.